This paragraph covers one TCR beta chain sequence. Its antigen is currently unknown. This sample was taken from a study of cytomegalovirus exposure and HLA in healthy donors. Points from the study as a whole: The study designated 164 TCR beta chains cytomegalovirus-associated.

There are 16 residues in the CDR3. Per the germline V gene, CDR1 is LNHDA and CDR2 is SQIVND (reference sequence). With V trimmed by 3 bases and J by 3 bases, 8 bases remained unmatched. Profiled with immunoSEQ multiplex PCR; TCRdb holds only in-frame clones, not every one. This table has some 86,000 clones, approximately 93% appearing once. The chain links TRBV19 to TRBJ1-3; 7 bases fit TRBD1. This receptor was identified in a woman aged 30 to 39 in good health and CMV-seronegative. Sequencing input: PBMCs. CDR3 DNA: TGTGCCAGTAGTATCCGACAGGGAGCGATTGGAAACACCATATATTTT. Its translation is CASSIRQGAIGNTIYF.